This is a list of T cell receptor beta chains from one sample in a study of chemoradiotherapy in HPV16-positive cancers. The data were produced by immunoSEQ multiplex PCR, yet TCRdb's version contains in-frame clones alone and is incomplete. Of around 4,400 clones listed, around 86% are singletons. This specimen was tumor tissue, taken from a patient who underwent chemoradiotherapy. These receptors originate from a human donor with HPV-associated anogenital cancer. CDR3s include the opening cysteine and the closing phenylalanine or tryptophan. Fields, in order: D gene, clone size, J gene, V gene, CDR3 length, CDR3 DNA, CDR3 protein. D genes are given only for firm matches. Size values are once, few and many counts, or a class for expanded clones, and some rows have none.

d_call: TRBD1
clone_size: NA
j_call: TRBJ2-7
v_call: TRBV7-7
cdr3_length: 14
cdr3_nt: TGTGCTAGCAGCCCCGGGACAGGGGTAAACGAGCAGTACTTC
cdr3_aa: CASSPGTGVNEQYF

d_call: NA
clone_size: NA
j_call: TRBJ1-3
v_call: TRBV10-1
cdr3_length: 15
cdr3_nt: TGCGCCAGCAGTGAGTTAGCGACTTCTGGAAACACCATATATTTT
cdr3_aa: CASSELATSGNTIYF

d_call: TRBD1
clone_size: NA
j_call: TRBJ2-1
v_call: TRBV28
cdr3_length: 14
cdr3_nt: TGTGCCAGCAGGACCCAGGGGGCGGCCAATGAGCAGTTCTTC
cdr3_aa: CASRTQGAANEQFF

d_call: TRBD1
clone_size: NA
j_call: TRBJ2-7
v_call: TRBV28
cdr3_length: 12
cdr3_nt: TGTGCCAGCAGAACGACAGGGTCGGCGCAGTACTTC
cdr3_aa: CASRTTGSAQYF

d_call: TRBD1
clone_size: few
j_call: TRBJ2-3
v_call: TRBV7-7
cdr3_length: 14
cdr3_nt: TGTGCTAGCAGCTTCAGGGGGCACACAGATACGCAGTATTTT
cdr3_aa: CASSFRGHTDTQYF

d_call: NA
clone_size: NA
j_call: TRBJ1-5
v_call: TRBV6-6
cdr3_length: 15
cdr3_nt: TGTGCCAGCGGCTTGAACCGGGACATTACTCAGCCCCAGCATTTT
cdr3_aa: CASGLNRDITQPQHF

d_call: NA
clone_size: NA
j_call: TRBJ2-7
v_call: TRBV10-3
cdr3_length: 15
cdr3_nt: TGTGCCATCAGTGAGTCGGAGGATAGCTCCTACGAGCAGTACTTC
cdr3_aa: CAISESEDSSYEQYF

d_call: TRBD1
clone_size: NA
j_call: TRBJ1-5
v_call: TRBV10-2
cdr3_length: 16
cdr3_nt: TGCGCCAGCAGTGAGTCGACAGGGATGGGCAATCAGCCCCAGCATTTT
cdr3_aa: CASSESTGMGNQPQHF

d_call: NA
clone_size: NA
j_call: TRBJ2-7
v_call: TRBV28
cdr3_length: 13
cdr3_nt: TGTGCCAGCAGTTCTCCCATCGAGGGGGAGCAGTACTTC
cdr3_aa: CASSSPIEGEQYF

d_call: NA
clone_size: NA
j_call: TRBJ2-2
v_call: TRBV5-1
cdr3_length: 15
cdr3_nt: TGCGCCAGCAGCTTGTTACAGGGGAACACCGGGGAGCTGTTTTTT
cdr3_aa: CASSLLQGNTGELFF

d_call: TRBD2
clone_size: NA
j_call: TRBJ2-2
v_call: TRBV7-6
cdr3_length: 16
cdr3_nt: TGTGCCAGCAGCTTAGAAGGGGGACTAGGGACCGGGGAGCTGTTTTTT
cdr3_aa: CASSLEGGLGTGELFF

d_call: NA
clone_size: NA
j_call: TRBJ1-2
v_call: TRBV19
cdr3_length: 12
cdr3_nt: TGTGCCAGTAGTCCAGAGTACTATGGCTACACCTTC
cdr3_aa: CASSPEYYGYTF

d_call: NA
clone_size: NA
j_call: TRBJ1-4
v_call: TRBV25-1
cdr3_length: 15
cdr3_nt: TGTGCCAGCTCCTGGGGGCCTACAACTAATGAAAAACTGTTTTTT
cdr3_aa: CASSWGPTTNEKLFF

d_call: NA
clone_size: NA
j_call: TRBJ1-2
v_call: TRBV7-6
cdr3_length: 15
cdr3_nt: TGTGCCAGCAGCTTAGAACCGGGTAGCGACTATGGCTACACCTTC
cdr3_aa: CASSLEPGSDYGYTF

d_call: NA
clone_size: NA
j_call: TRBJ2-7
v_call: TRBV4-3
cdr3_length: 13
cdr3_nt: TGCGCCAGCAGCCAAGATCGCCAGCCCGAGCAGTACTTC
cdr3_aa: CASSQDRQPEQYF

d_call: NA
clone_size: NA
j_call: TRBJ2-5
v_call: TRBV5-6
cdr3_length: 16
cdr3_nt: TGTGCCAGCAGTGCGGCGAGGGGATTTTTTGGAGAGACCCAGTACTTC
cdr3_aa: CASSAARGFFGETQYF

d_call: NA
clone_size: NA
j_call: TRBJ2-3
v_call: TRBV30
cdr3_length: 12
cdr3_nt: TGTGCCTGGAGCAGTAGCACAGGCACGCAGTATTTT
cdr3_aa: CAWSSSTGTQYF

d_call: TRBD1
clone_size: once
j_call: TRBJ1-5
v_call: TRBV7-8
cdr3_length: 15
cdr3_nt: TGTGCCAGCAGCTTCCTTACAGGGGGCGGTCAGCCCCAGCATTTT
cdr3_aa: CASSFLTGGGQPQHF

d_call: TRBD1
clone_size: NA
j_call: TRBJ1-1
v_call: TRBV4-3
cdr3_length: 13
cdr3_nt: TGCGCCAGCAGCCCAGACAGGGGTACTGAAGCTTTCTTT
cdr3_aa: CASSPDRGTEAFF

d_call: TRBD1
clone_size: NA
j_call: TRBJ2-7
v_call: TRBV2
cdr3_length: 14
cdr3_nt: TGTGCCAGCAGTCCGGGACAGGGGTTAAACGAGCAGTACTTC
cdr3_aa: CASSPGQGLNEQYF

d_call: NA
clone_size: NA
j_call: TRBJ1-2
v_call: TRBV6-6
cdr3_length: 13
cdr3_nt: TGTGCCAGCAGCTTACAACGGACAGATGGCTACACCTTC
cdr3_aa: CASSLQRTDGYTF

d_call: NA
clone_size: NA
j_call: TRBJ1-2
v_call: TRBV2
cdr3_length: 13
cdr3_nt: TGTGCCAGCAGTGCGGCGTCTAACTATGGCTACACCTTC
cdr3_aa: CASSAASNYGYTF

d_call: NA
clone_size: NA
j_call: TRBJ2-1
v_call: TRBV7-3
cdr3_length: 14
cdr3_nt: TGTGCCAGCAGCTGGGACTCGAGCTCCAATGAGCAGTTCTTC
cdr3_aa: CASSWDSSSNEQFF

d_call: NA
clone_size: NA
j_call: TRBJ2-2
v_call: TRBV6-1
cdr3_length: 15
cdr3_nt: TGTGCCAGCAGTCAGCTGGGCCCGACAGCCGGGGAGCTGTTTTTT
cdr3_aa: CASSQLGPTAGELFF

d_call: NA
clone_size: NA
j_call: TRBJ1-2
v_call: TRBV29-1
cdr3_length: 11
cdr3_nt: TGCAGCGTTGTCGCAGGAAATGGCTACACCTTC
cdr3_aa: CSVVAGNGYTF

d_call: NA
clone_size: NA
j_call: TRBJ1-5
v_call: TRBV30
cdr3_length: 14
cdr3_nt: TGTGCCTGGAAGCCGACGAACAGGGATCAGCCCCAGCATTTT
cdr3_aa: CAWKPTNRDQPQHF

d_call: TRBD1
clone_size: NA
j_call: TRBJ1-1
v_call: TRBV5-1
cdr3_length: 16
cdr3_nt: TGCGCCAGCAGCCCCCGGACAGGGAGGGAGAACACTGAAGCTTTCTTT
cdr3_aa: CASSPRTGRENTEAFF

d_call: TRBD1
clone_size: NA
j_call: TRBJ1-1
v_call: TRBV29-1
cdr3_length: 14
cdr3_nt: TGCAGCGTTGATTGGACAGGGATCGGCACTGAAGCTTTCTTT
cdr3_aa: CSVDWTGIGTEAFF

d_call: NA
clone_size: NA
j_call: TRBJ1-4
v_call: TRBV27
cdr3_length: 14
cdr3_nt: TGTGCCAGCAGTCGATTGGGGGGTAATGAAAAACTGTTTTTT
cdr3_aa: CASSRLGGNEKLFF

d_call: NA
clone_size: NA
j_call: TRBJ1-2
v_call: TRBV2
cdr3_length: 13
cdr3_nt: TGTGCCAGCAGTGAAGGGGATGGGTATGGCTACACCTTC
cdr3_aa: CASSEGDGYGYTF

d_call: NA
clone_size: once
j_call: TRBJ1-5
v_call: TRBV6-5
cdr3_length: 14
cdr3_nt: TGTGCCACCCGCACCCAGGGTTTGGGTCAGCCCCAGCATTTT
cdr3_aa: CATRTQGLGQPQHF

d_call: NA
clone_size: NA
j_call: TRBJ2-1
v_call: TRBV11-2
cdr3_length: 13
cdr3_nt: TGTGCCAGCAGCTCCCATGTGGAGGGTGAGCAGTTCTTC
cdr3_aa: CASSSHVEGEQFF

d_call: TRBD2
clone_size: NA
j_call: TRBJ2-7
v_call: TRBV2
cdr3_length: 15
cdr3_nt: TGTGCCAGCAGTTCCCGACTAGCGGGAGCCTACGAGCAGTACTTC
cdr3_aa: CASSSRLAGAYEQYF

d_call: TRBD2
clone_size: NA
j_call: TRBJ2-1
v_call: TRBV30
cdr3_length: 14
cdr3_nt: TGTGCCGTAAGACTAGCGGGATCCCACAATGAGCAGTTCTTC
cdr3_aa: CAVRLAGSHNEQFF

d_call: NA
clone_size: NA
j_call: TRBJ1-3
v_call: TRBV4-3
cdr3_length: 16
cdr3_nt: TGCGCCAGCAGCCGCAAAACCGACTACTCTGGAAACACCATATATTTT
cdr3_aa: CASSRKTDYSGNTIYF

d_call: TRBD1
clone_size: NA
j_call: TRBJ2-5
v_call: TRBV19
cdr3_length: 16
cdr3_nt: TGTGCCAGTAGTATAGGGGGGACAGGGGGAACGGAGACCCAGTACTTC
cdr3_aa: CASSIGGTGGTETQYF

d_call: NA
clone_size: NA
j_call: TRBJ1-3
v_call: TRBV14
cdr3_length: 14
cdr3_nt: TGTGCCAGCAGCCAGGTGGCAGGGAGACACACCATATATTTT
cdr3_aa: CASSQVAGRHTIYF

d_call: NA
clone_size: NA
j_call: TRBJ2-3
v_call: TRBV19
cdr3_length: 14
cdr3_nt: TGTGCCAGTAGCTTGGGCACTAGCACAGATACGCAGTATTTT
cdr3_aa: CASSLGTSTDTQYF

d_call: TRBD2
clone_size: few
j_call: TRBJ2-2
v_call: TRBV2
cdr3_length: 17
cdr3_nt: TGTGCCAGCAGAATAAGACTAGCGGGACTTAACACCGGGGAGCTGTTTTTT
cdr3_aa: CASRIRLAGLNTGELFF

d_call: TRBD1
clone_size: NA
j_call: TRBJ1-4
v_call: TRBV6-5
cdr3_length: 15
cdr3_nt: TGTGCCAGCAGTCCCTCAGGGGGAGCTAATGAAAAACTGTTTTTT
cdr3_aa: CASSPSGGANEKLFF

d_call: TRBD1
clone_size: NA
j_call: TRBJ1-4
v_call: TRBV9
cdr3_length: 15
cdr3_nt: TGTGCCAGCAGCCCTGGGACAGGGAGAGGTGAAAAACTGTTTTTT
cdr3_aa: CASSPGTGRGEKLFF

d_call: NA
clone_size: NA
j_call: TRBJ1-2
v_call: TRBV7-6
cdr3_length: 13
cdr3_nt: TGTGCCAGCAGCTTAGGTCGGACCTATGGCTACACCTTC
cdr3_aa: CASSLGRTYGYTF

d_call: TRBD1
clone_size: NA
j_call: TRBJ1-1
v_call: TRBV19
cdr3_length: 15
cdr3_nt: TGTGCCAGTAGATTGGAGGGCAGGGGGACCACTGAAGCTTTCTTT
cdr3_aa: CASRLEGRGTTEAFF

d_call: NA
clone_size: NA
j_call: TRBJ1-4
v_call: TRBV7-7
cdr3_length: 15
cdr3_nt: TGTGCTAGCAGCCCGGGAACGTCCGCTAATGAAAAACTGTTTTTT
cdr3_aa: CASSPGTSANEKLFF

d_call: NA
clone_size: once
j_call: TRBJ2-3
v_call: TRBV28
cdr3_length: 17
cdr3_nt: TGTGCCAGCAGTGTCGACTTGCTCGGCCGCTACACAGATACGCAGTATTTT
cdr3_aa: CASSVDLLGRYTDTQYF

d_call: NA
clone_size: NA
j_call: TRBJ2-1
v_call: TRBV7-6
cdr3_length: 19
cdr3_nt: TGTGCCAGCAGCTTACGTAGCGGCCAAACTATTAGCTCCTACAATGAGCAGTTCTTC
cdr3_aa: CASSLRSGQTISSYNEQFF

d_call: NA
clone_size: NA
j_call: TRBJ2-3
v_call: TRBV6-4
cdr3_length: 16
cdr3_nt: TGTGCCAGCAGTGAGATGAGCGGAGGGGGCACAGATACGCAGTATTTT
cdr3_aa: CASSEMSGGGTDTQYF

d_call: NA
clone_size: NA
j_call: TRBJ2-5
v_call: TRBV5-1
cdr3_length: 13
cdr3_nt: TGCGCCAGCAGCTTGCTGGTAGAAGAGACCCAGTACTTC
cdr3_aa: CASSLLVEETQYF

d_call: NA
clone_size: NA
j_call: TRBJ2-7
v_call: TRBV4-2
cdr3_length: 14
cdr3_nt: TGTGCCAGCAGCCAAGGGACCCAATCCTACGAGCAGTACTTC
cdr3_aa: CASSQGTQSYEQYF

d_call: NA
clone_size: NA
j_call: TRBJ1-1
v_call: TRBV7-2
cdr3_length: 13
cdr3_nt: TGTGCCAGCAGCCCTGACAGCCTTCTTGAAGCTTTCTTT
cdr3_aa: CASSPDSLLEAFF

d_call: NA
clone_size: NA
j_call: TRBJ2-6
v_call: TRBV5-5
cdr3_length: 17
cdr3_nt: TGTGCCAGCAGCTTCGGTCCCAGGGGATCTGGGGCCAACGTCCTGACTTTC
cdr3_aa: CASSFGPRGSGANVLTF

d_call: TRBD1
clone_size: NA
j_call: TRBJ1-5
v_call: TRBV28
cdr3_length: 12
cdr3_nt: TGTGGGACAGGGAGGGACAATCAGCCCCAGCATTTT
cdr3_aa: CGTGRDNQPQHF

d_call: TRBD1
clone_size: few
j_call: TRBJ2-3
v_call: TRBV29-1
cdr3_length: 15
cdr3_nt: TGCAGCGTTGATTTACAGGGGAACCCCACAGATACGCAGTATTTT
cdr3_aa: CSVDLQGNPTDTQYF

d_call: NA
clone_size: NA
j_call: TRBJ2-7
v_call: TRBV6-5
cdr3_length: 13
cdr3_nt: TGTGCCAGCAGCTCTGGGACCGCCAGGGAGCAGTACTTC
cdr3_aa: CASSSGTAREQYF

d_call: NA
clone_size: NA
j_call: TRBJ2-5
v_call: TRBV19
cdr3_length: 13
cdr3_nt: TGTGCCAGTAGTATAATGGGCCAAGAGACCCAGTACTTC
cdr3_aa: CASSIMGQETQYF

d_call: TRBD2
clone_size: NA
j_call: TRBJ2-2
v_call: TRBV27
cdr3_length: 17
cdr3_nt: TGTGCCAGCAGTTTAGTCCCTGGCGGGAGTGATTCCGGGGAGCTGTTTTTT
cdr3_aa: CASSLVPGGSDSGELFF

d_call: NA
clone_size: NA
j_call: TRBJ1-2
v_call: TRBV19
cdr3_length: 15
cdr3_nt: TGTGCCAGTAGTATAGCGGCAGGGGATGACTATGGCTACACCTTC
cdr3_aa: CASSIAAGDDYGYTF